This T cell receptor beta chain was retrieved from a study of blood T cell repertoires in COVID-19. About the research overall: Spain, Italy and the United States supplied samples that represented acute and convalescent COVID-19. Sources were T cells, B-cell-depleted T cells, or PBMCs; the material itself was cDNA or gDNA.

Original data processing: Cell counts per sample came from amplifying reference gene primers. Profiling relied on immunoSEQ multiplex PCR, and the TCRdb table lists in-frame clones only, not all of them. The V and J calls and clone size come from that table; D and trimming were worked out from the DNA. Among 250,000 to 300,000 clones, 70% to 90% were seen once, and the ten largest hold about 11%. This CDR3 is built from 16 residues. V lost 0 bases and J lost 5, with 12 bases in between. Per germline, CDR1 SGDLS and CDR2 YYNGEE. The source is a woman between 70 and 85 years old with acute or convalescent COVID-19. Sequenced sample: peripheral blood. The gene calls are TRBV9 and TRBJ1-6; D may be TRBD1 (5 bases). CDR3 residues: CASSVGAGQNNSPLHF. CDR3 DNA: TGTGCCAGCAGCGTAGGGGCAGGGCAAAATAATTCACCCCTCCACTTT.